This T cell receptor beta chain appears in the sequencing data of a study of blood T cell repertoires in COVID-19. The CDR3 has 15 amino acids. V gave up 0 bases and J gave up 4 bases; unmatched junction bases: 6. Germline CDR1 is GTSNPN and CDR2 is SVGIG (reference sequence). Produced via immunoSEQ multiplex PCR; TCRdb's table is partial and in-frame only. This sample carries roughly 39,000 clones, more than 85% of them seen once, and the ten largest clones take roughly 6.1%. Sequenced sample: peripheral blood. The chain employs TRBV30 and TRBJ2-1, with TRBD1 matching 7 bases. The clonotype originates from a human donor in a cohort sampled during active COVID-19. CDR3 sequence reads: CAWSVGGTVYNEQFF. The DNA of the CDR3 is TGTGCCTGGAGTGTGGGTGGGACAGTGTACAATGAGCAGTTCTTC. The whole variable domain, filled in from reference TRBV30 and TRBJ2-1, reads SQTIHQWPATLVQPVGSPLSLECTVEGTSNPNLYWYRQAAGRGLQLLFYSVGIGQISSEVPQNLSASRPQDRQFILSSKKLLLSDSGFYLCAWSVGGTVYNEQFFGPGTRLTVL.